This T cell receptor beta chain was obtained from a study of CD8 T cells in Susac syndrome. CD8+ and CD4+ T cells from blood underwent TCR beta sequencing. The CD8+ and CD4+ T cells were negatively isolated, with the TEMRA cells enriched by FACS. When the RNA was reverse transcribed, random hexamers were used with an input of about 0.5 to 1 ug. The method of amplification for TCR beta CDR3 was immunoSEQ multiplex PCR, covering 54 Vbeta and 13 Jbeta. Via MiXCR, TCRdb re-called the immunoSEQ multiplex PCR reads, giving one row per CDR3 protein. The table lists approximately 120,000 distinct CDR3 sequences, around 90% of them singletons. Germline CDR1 and CDR2: SGHAT and FQNNGV. The CDR3 spans 16 residues. V lost 6 bases, J lost 5 bases, and 20 bases lay in between.

Sequencing was done on a sample of CD4+ T cells from PBMCs. This chain uses TRBV11-2 with TRBJ2-1; weak D call: TRBD2 (5 bases). The receptor was derived from a human donor in good health. The CDR3 sequence is CASRLLGSGLDNEQFF. In DNA, the CDR3 is TGTGCCAGCAGACTACTAGGGTCCGGCCTCGACAATGAGCAGTTCTTC.